Presented here are 26 T cell receptor beta chains from one specimen sequenced in a study of T cells in Graves' hyperthyroidism and ophthalmopathy. Amplification targeted TCR beta CDR3 regions from RNA transcripts. The HTBI primer set drove a first-round RT-PCR of the TCR CDR3. TCRdb recomputed calls from the multiplex PCR reads with MiXCR, one row per CDR3 protein. This repertoire shows roughly 580,000 distinct CDR3 sequences, approximately 15% found once; its top ten account for 5.8%. Sequenced input: blood. Receptor source: a young woman with Graves' hyperthyroidism that later progressed to Graves' ophthalmopathy.

This clonotype was detected ten times or more. This chain joins TRBV9 and TRBJ2-5; D is uncertain. The CDR3 runs to 13 residues. In germline, CDR1 is SGDLS, CDR2 YYNGEE. V was pared by 0 bases and J by 5 bases, with 8 bases between. DNA for the CDR3: TGTGCCAGCAGCGTAGGGGGATCGGAGACCCAGTACTTC. This gives the protein CASSVGGSETQYF.

This clonotype was seen ten or more times. The chain links TRBV2 to TRBJ1-5, with D perhaps matching TRBD1 (5 bases). This CDR3 region has 12 residues. Germline V gene data show CDR1 as SNHLY and CDR2 as FYNNEI. Trimming cost V 6 bases and J 4 bases, with 7 bases left between them. CDR3 DNA: TGTGCCAGCAGAGGGGCGAATCAGCCCCAGCATTTT. Translating gives CASRGANQPQHF. Combining the CDR3 with reference TRBV2 and TRBJ1-5 gives the whole variable domain EPEVTQTPSHQVTQMGQEVILRCVPISNHLYFYWYRQILGQKVEFLVSFYNNEISEKSEIFDDQFSVERPDGSNFTLKIRSTKLEDSAMYFCASRGANQPQHFGDGTRLSIL.

This clonotype has more than one count but fewer than ten. The chain couples TRBV18 to TRBJ1-1; D unresolved. This CDR3 comprises 12 residues. The germline V and J ends were trimmed by 6 bases and 7 bases, with 12 bases remaining between them. From germline, CDR1 is KGHSH and CDR2 LQKENI. CDR3 in amino acids: CASSRGGSEAFF. The CDR3 nucleotides are TGTGCCAGCTCCCGCGGCGGCAGTGAAGCTTTCTTT.

This clonotype has more than one count but fewer than ten. The chain uses TRBV7-9 and TRBJ2-1; 14 bases match TRBD2. Trimming at V came to 6 bases and at J to 3 bases, leaving 7 bases not matched to a gene. Germline V CDR1 and CDR2: SEHNR, FQNEAQ (reference sequence). This CDR3 has 17 amino acids. CDR3 sequence reads: CASSYAGLAGVYNEQFF. The CDR3 DNA sequence: TGTGCCAGCAGTTACGCGGGACTAGCGGGAGTCTACAATGAGCAGTTCTTC. The complete variable domain, with remaining parts taken from reference TRBV7-9 and TRBJ2-1, reads DTGVSQNPRHKITKRGQNVTFRCDPISEHNRLYWYRQTLGQGPEFLTYFQNEAQLEKSRLLSDRFSAERPKGSFSTLEIQRTEQGDSAMYLCASSYAGLAGVYNEQFFGPGTRLTVL.

The chain joins TRBV4-1 to TRBJ2-3; weak D call: TRBD1 (5 bases). Germline V gene data show CDR1 as MGHRA and CDR2 as YSYEKL. This CDR3 is 14 amino acids long. Trimming shortened V by 4 bases and J by 5 bases, and 13 bases separated the two germline ends. The CDR3 region is CASSLPAGRDTQYF. The CDR3 nucleotides read TGCGCCAGCAGCCTTCCGGCAGGGCGAGATACGCAGTATTTT.

This clonotype was counted only a few times. The chain links TRBV19 to TRBJ1-5; no clear D gene. The V gene lost 6 bases and the J gene lost 4 bases, with 13 bases spanning the gap. The CDR3 is 14 amino acids. The V gene's germline CDR1 is LNHDA and CDR2 SQIVND (reference sequence). The CDR3 loop reads CASSQLERNQPQHF. CDR3 coding DNA: TGTGCCAGTAGCCAATTGGAGAGAAATCAGCCCCAGCATTTT. The complete variable domain, with remaining parts taken from reference TRBV19 and TRBJ1-5, reads DGGITQSPKYLFRKEGQNVTLSCEQNLNHDAMYWYRQDPGQGLRLIYYSQIVNDFQKGDIAEGYSVSREKKESFPLTVTSAQKNPTAFYLCASSQLERNQPQHFGDGTRLSIL.

Turning to this clonotype: This could be a read error, since a much larger clone is one nucleotide away. The chain is built from TRBV24-1 and TRBJ2-3; 10 nucleotides match TRBD2. Per germline, CDR1 KGHDR and CDR2 SFDVKD. CDR3 length equals 15 residues. J was trimmed by 4 bases and V by 3 bases; bases with no gene match: 3. CDR3 DNA sequence: TGTGCCACCAGTGATCCTAGCGGGAGCGCAGATACGCAGTATTTT. As protein: CATSDPSGSADTQYF.

This clonotype was seen at least ten times. The chain uses TRBV4-3 and TRBJ2-1; TRBD2 aligns across 9 bases. This CDR3 has 17 residues. Germline CDR1 LGHNA, CDR2 YSLEER. With 2 bases clipped from V and 8 bases from J, the junction kept 13 bases outside the gene matches. CDR3 DNA sequence: TGCGCCAGCAGCCAAAGGGCCTCGGCGGGAGGGCGCGATGAGCAGTTCTTC. It translates to CASSQRASAGGRDEQFF.

At least ten counts were recorded for this clonotype. This sequence joins TRBV5-1 and TRBJ2-7; either TRBD1 or TRBD2 may fit D (6 bases each). The CDR3 covers 15 residues. Trimming stripped 5 bases from V and 0 bases from J, with 15 bases between. Germline-derived CDR1 and CDR2 are SGHRS and YFSETQ. The CDR3 bases are TGCGCCAGCAGGCCCTGGGGGGCCTCCTCCTACGAGCAGTACTTC. Translated: CASRPWGASSYEQYF.

This clonotype was recorded many times. The chain is built from TRBV30 and TRBJ2-1; 7 nucleotides match TRBD2. The CDR3 loop spans 15 amino acids. J was trimmed by 3 bases and V by 1 base; bases with no gene match: 6. Germline V lookup: CDR1 GTSNPN, CDR2 SVGIG (reference sequence). CDR3 coding DNA: TGTGCCTGGAGTGGTAGCGGGCTCAACTACAATGAGCAGTTCTTC. Translating it yields CAWSGSGLNYNEQFF.

V is TRBV6-2 or TRBV6-3 and J is TRBJ1-3; the match to TRBD1 covers 7 bases. The CDR3 is made up of 13 amino acids. Germline V lookup: CDR1 MNHEY, CDR2 SVGEGT. Trimming took 6 bases from V and 8 from J; bases not matched to a gene: 7. In DNA, the CDR3 is TGTGCCAGCAGGGGCTTAGGGACAGACACCATATATTTT. It yields the protein CASRGLGTDTIYF.

In this sample, this clonotype turned up many times. CDR3 sequence (DNA): TGTGCCAGCAGCTCGCTTAGATACTTCGACCCTTCGGAGGATACAGATACGCAGTATTTT. This gives the protein CASSSLRYFDPSEDTDTQYF. The gene calls are TRBV11-3 and TRBJ2-3, with D perhaps matching TRBD2 (5 bases). This CDR3 contains 20 residues. Trimming pared 4 bases from V and 3 bases from J, leaving 29 bases between. Germline-derived CDR1 and CDR2 are SGHNT and YENEEA.

The sample holds a few counts of this clonotype. The rearrangement links TRBV20-1 to TRBJ2-5; TRBD1 is a possible D gene (6 bases). From germline, CDR1 is DFQATT and CDR2 SNEGSKA (reference sequence). The CDR3 runs to 15 residues. Trimming took 5 bases from V and 2 from J, leaving 18 bases between them. CDR3 bases: TGCAGTGCTGAGGGATTATCAAGGGGGCAAGAGACCCAGTACTTC. The encoded protein is CSAEGLSRGQETQYF.

The chain is built from TRBV18 and TRBJ1-1; no clear D. The ends were cut back, 3 bases at V and 13 bases at J, with 24 bases in the middle. CDR1 and CDR2 (germline): KGHSH, LQKENI. CDR3 length: 15 residues. The CDR3 bases are TGTGCCAGCTCACCGCCCTCCACGGGCCCCTCTGATTATTTCTTT. Translating it yields CASSPPSTGPSDYFF.

This clonotype was seen repeatedly, ten times or more. V usage is TRBV6-1 and J usage is TRBJ2-1, with 9 nucleotides matching TRBD2. The CDR3 has 16 amino acids. From germline, CDR1 is MNHNS and CDR2 SASEGT. The junction had 13 bases not matched to a gene; V was cut back by 6 bases and J by 7 bases. For the CDR3, the DNA is TGTGCCAGCAGCTACAACGCGGGACTAGCAAGGAATGAGCAGTTCTTC. Its translation is CASSYNAGLARNEQFF.

This clonotype was recorded many times. This chain links TRBV6-1 with TRBJ2-1; 9 bases map to TRBD2. Trimming at V came to 5 bases and at J to 6 bases, leaving 8 bases not matched to a gene. The CDR3 runs 15 residues. From germline, CDR1 is MNHNS and CDR2 SASEGT. CDR3 loop: CASSWIAGVGNEQFF. Here the CDR3 DNA reads TGTGCCAGCAGTTGGATAGCGGGAGTGGGCAATGAGCAGTTCTTC.

The chain couples TRBV19 to TRBJ1-6; the D gene is possibly TRBD1 (5 bases). The V end was cut by 1 base, the J end by 10 bases, with 14 bases between. This CDR3 is built from 15 residues. Germline V gives CDR1 LNHDA, CDR2 SQIVND (reference sequence). The CDR3 here is CASSIGQGVGSPLHF. The CDR3 DNA reads TGTGCCAGTAGTATAGGGCAGGGTGTAGGGTCACCCCTCCACTTT.

This clonotype was observed at least ten times. In DNA, the CDR3 is TGTGCCAGCACTTTAGGTTACGAGCAGTACTTC. Its protein product is CASTLGYEQYF. V is TRBV2 and J is TRBJ2-7, with D hard to call. Per germline, CDR1 SNHLY and CDR2 FYNNEI. The CDR3 is made up of 11 amino acids. V was trimmed by 7 bases and J by 4 bases, leaving 8 bases between them.

The chain links TRBV20-1 to TRBJ1-1; D gene unclear. This CDR3 spans 12 amino acids. The germline gives CDR1 DFQATT, CDR2 SNEGSKA (reference sequence). V dropped 6 bases and J dropped 1 base, with 9 bases sitting between them. The CDR3 reads CSAVTPNTEAFF. For the CDR3, the DNA is TGCAGTGCGGTGACACCGAACACTGAAGCTTTCTTT.

Only a few counts were recorded for this clonotype. The rearrangement joins TRBV6-2 or TRBV6-3 to TRBJ2-1; weak D call: TRBD2 (6 bases). The CDR3 contains 16 residues. Trimming took off 2 bases at V and 5 bases at J, with 16 bases between the two ends. Germline V gene lookup returns CDR1 MNHEY and CDR2 SVGEGT. The CDR3 protein is CASSYHGAGENNEQFF. In nucleotides, the CDR3 is TGTGCCAGCAGTTACCATGGAGCGGGTGAAAACAATGAGCAGTTCTTC.

This clonotype appeared a few times. The rearrangement uses TRBV3-1 and TRBJ2-1, with D tentatively TRBD2 (5 bases). CDR1 and CDR2 (germline): LGHDT, YNNKEL (reference sequence). This CDR3 is built from 16 residues. V lost 4 bases and J 1 base, leaving 14 bases between the germline ends. The CDR3 nucleotides are TGTGCCAGCAGCCCCTCGGACTTTTCGTCCTACAATGAGCAGTTCTTC. It is translated as CASSPSDFSSYNEQFF.

The count of this clonotype is one. This rearrangement joins TRBV7-9 to TRBJ1-5; possible D gene TRBD1, 5 bases. CDR3 length equals 13 residues. The V and J ends lost 8 bases and 5 bases respectively, with 13 bases between them. Per the germline V gene, CDR1 is SEHNR and CDR2 is FQNEAQ (reference sequence). CDR3 sequence reads: CASEGMGDQPQHF. CDR3 DNA sequence: TGTGCCAGCGAGGGGATGGGGGATCAGCCCCAGCATTTT.

This clonotype appeared many times. The rearrangement links TRBV3-1 to TRBJ1-3; unclear D gene. The V end was cut by 3 bases, the J end by 0 bases, with 3 bases between. Germline V gene lookup returns CDR1 LGHDT and CDR2 YNNKEL (reference sequence). The CDR3 length is 13 residues. CDR3: CASSHTSGNTIYF. DNA for the CDR3: TGTGCCAGCAGCCATACCTCTGGAAACACCATATATTTT.

Concerning this clonotype itself: This clone may be a read error of a much larger clone one base away. The chain employs TRBV27 and TRBJ2-3; D unresolved. The ends were cut back, 7 bases at V and 0 bases at J, with 14 bases in the middle. Germline V CDR1 and CDR2: MNHEY, SMNVEV (reference sequence). The CDR3 runs 15 residues. DNA of the CDR3: TGTGCCAGCACTCCGGGCGGAAGTAGCACAGATACGCAGTATTTT. As protein: CASTPGGSSTDTQYF.

This clonotype was seen many times. The chain couples TRBV18 to TRBJ2-1; D not resolved. Trimming left V 3 bases short and J 0 bases short, with 9 bases between. The CDR3 length is 15 residues. The germline V gene has CDR1 KGHSH and CDR2 LQKENI. The CDR3 sequence is CASSPQTDSYNEQFF. CDR3 coding DNA: TGTGCCAGCTCACCGCAGACCGACTCCTACAATGAGCAGTTCTTC.

This clonotype was counted many times. The V call is TRBV28, the J call TRBJ2-7, with a tentative D call TRBD2 (6 bases). Trimming stripped 6 bases from V and 1 base from J, with 13 bases between. CDR1 and CDR2 (germline): MDHEN, SYDVKM. The CDR3 sequence is 14 residues long. As DNA, the CDR3 is TGTGCCAGCAGCGCCGGAGGGTCGTCCTACGAGCAGTACTTC. This encodes CASSAGGSSYEQYF.